There are a few counts of the clone carrying this TCR beta chain. As yet, its antigen is unknown. The data stem from a study of T-cell reconstitution after alpha-beta-depleted transplantation in children. Germline loops: CDR1 SEHNR, CDR2 FQNEAQ (reference sequence). The CDR3 extends over 16 amino acids. Trimming cost V 3 bases and J 0 bases, with 12 bases left between them. General study points: Reportedly, roughly two months post-transplant, alpha-beta T cells arose from several hundred expanded graft clones. Surviving recipient T cells and thymic progenitors underlay high day-60 TCRbeta diversity in some patients.

The authors prepared the TCRbeta library with unique molecular identifiers. Using its own MiXCR run on the PCR reads, TCRdb lists one record per CDR3 protein. The sample includes 700,000 to 950,000 distinct CDR3 sequences, roughly 15% of them seen just once. This receptor was identified in a male patient younger than 18 who had a stem cell transplant for acute lymphoblastic leukemia, so the T cells may come from the graft donor. The sample consisted of PBMCs, mostly from graft donor cells, taken 360 days after TCRalphabeta/CD19-depleted stem cell transplant. The chain links TRBV7-9 to TRBJ1-3, with TRBD1 as a possible D gene (5 bases). CDR3 nucleotides: TGTGCCAGCAGCTTCAAGGGGAACCCCTCTGGAAACACCATATATTTT. It is translated as CASSFKGNPSGNTIYF.